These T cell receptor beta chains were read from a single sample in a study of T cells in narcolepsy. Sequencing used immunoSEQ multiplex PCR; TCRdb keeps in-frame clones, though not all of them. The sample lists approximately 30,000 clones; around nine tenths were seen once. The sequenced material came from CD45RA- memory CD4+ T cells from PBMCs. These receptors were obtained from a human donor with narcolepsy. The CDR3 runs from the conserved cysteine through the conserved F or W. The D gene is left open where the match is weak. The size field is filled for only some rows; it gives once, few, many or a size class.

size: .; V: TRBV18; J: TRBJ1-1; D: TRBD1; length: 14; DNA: TGTGCCAGCTCACCCAACGTAGCGGACAGGGAAGCTTTCTTT; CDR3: CASSPNVADREAFF
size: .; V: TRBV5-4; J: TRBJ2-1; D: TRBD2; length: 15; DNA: TGTGCCAGCAGCTTTAGCGGGGGGGCCTACAATGAGCAGTTCTTC; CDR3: CASSFSGGAYNEQFF
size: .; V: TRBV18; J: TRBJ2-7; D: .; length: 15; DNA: TGTGCCAGCTCACTCAGTGTAGTCCTTACCTACGAGCAGTACTTC; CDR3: CASSLSVVLTYEQYF
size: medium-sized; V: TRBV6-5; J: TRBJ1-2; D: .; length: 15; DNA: TGTGCCAGCAGCCTTACAGGACTCGGGGGCTATGGCTACACCTTC; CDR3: CASSLTGLGGYGYTF
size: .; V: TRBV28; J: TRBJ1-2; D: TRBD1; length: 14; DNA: TGTGCCAGCAGTACCGGACAGGCGGGTAATGGCTACACCTTC; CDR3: CASSTGQAGNGYTF
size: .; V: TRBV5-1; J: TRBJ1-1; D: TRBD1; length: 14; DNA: TGCGCCAGCAGTTTTACAGGGGGCCACACTGAAGCTTTCTTT; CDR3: CASSFTGGHTEAFF
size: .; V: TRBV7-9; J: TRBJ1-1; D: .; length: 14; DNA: TGTGCCAGCAGCTTAGCGGAGGACAGTACTGAAGCTTTCTTT; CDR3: CASSLAEDSTEAFF
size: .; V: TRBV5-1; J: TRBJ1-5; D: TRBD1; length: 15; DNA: TGCGCCAGCAGCTTGGAGGGGGCGAATTATCAGCCCCAGCATTTT; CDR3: CASSLEGANYQPQHF
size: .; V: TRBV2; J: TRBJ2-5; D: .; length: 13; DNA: TGTGCCAGCCGTAGGCGTTTGGGAGAGACCCAGTACTTC; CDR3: CASRRRLGETQYF
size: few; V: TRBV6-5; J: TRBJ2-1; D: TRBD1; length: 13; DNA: TGTGCCAGCAGCTGCGACAGGGGAGTTGAGCAGTTCTTC; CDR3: CASSCDRGVEQFF
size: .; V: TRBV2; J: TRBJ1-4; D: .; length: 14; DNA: TGTGCCATCAAAAGGGGGGGGCCTAATGAAAAACTGTTTTTT; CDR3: CAIKRGGPNEKLFF
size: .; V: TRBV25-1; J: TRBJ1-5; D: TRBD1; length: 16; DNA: TGTGCCAGCAGTGAATGGGGGACAGGCAACAATCAGCCCCAGCATTTT; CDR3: CASSEWGTGNNQPQHF
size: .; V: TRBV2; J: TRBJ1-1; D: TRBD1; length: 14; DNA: TGTGCCAGCAGAGAGATCGGGACAGGCACTGAAGCTTTCTTT; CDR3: CASREIGTGTEAFF
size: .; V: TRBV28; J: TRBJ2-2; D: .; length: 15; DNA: TGTGCCAGCACTCCCACTCCCCCGAGTACCGGGGAGCTGTTTTTT; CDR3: CASTPTPPSTGELFF
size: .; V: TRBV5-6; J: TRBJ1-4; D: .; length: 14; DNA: TGTGCCAGCAGCTTCGGGACAAGTGGAGAAAAACTGTTTTTT; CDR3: CASSFGTSGEKLFF
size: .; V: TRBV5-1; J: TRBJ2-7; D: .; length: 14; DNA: TGCGCCAGCAGCTTGCAGGGTGGGTCCTACGAGCAGTACTTC; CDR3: CASSLQGGSYEQYF